One sample yielded the 10 T cell receptor beta chains listed below, sequenced in a study of blood T cell repertoires in COVID-19. Data came from immunoSEQ multiplex PCR; TCRdb stores just in-frame clones and leaves some out. The sample contains some 150,000 clones, 75% to 90% of which appear only once. The sequencing sample was made of peripheral blood. The origin of the receptors is a woman aged 40 to 50 with acute or convalescent COVID-19.

The CDR3 loop is CASSQVTSGSEQFF. The CDR3 DNA reads TGTGCCAGCAGCCAAGTCACTAGCGGGAGCGAGCAGTTCTTC. The chain uses TRBV14 and TRBJ2-1; TRBD2 matches at 11 bases. J lost 10 bases, V lost 1 base, and 3 bases had no gene match. Germline CDR1 is SGHDN and CDR2 is FVKESK. The CDR3 length is 14 residues.

V and J are TRBV4-2 and TRBJ1-1; D gene ambiguous. CDR1 is LGHNA, CDR2 YNFKEQ, per germline. V gave up 3 bases and J gave up 1 base, with 9 bases separating them. There are 14 residues in the CDR3. The CDR3, as DNA: TGTGCCAGCAGCCAGAGGCAGACGAACACTGAAGCTTTCTTT. It is translated as CASSQRQTNTEAFF.

J is TRBJ2-7 and V is TRBV7-9, with 9 bases matching TRBD2. Germline V lookup: CDR1 SEHNR, CDR2 FQNEAQ (reference sequence). The V and J ends lost 6 bases and 4 bases, in that order; junction bases with no gene match: 4. The CDR3 totals 13 residues. CDR3 sequence (DNA): TGTGCCAGCAGTGCTAGCGGGGCTTACGAGCAGTACTTC. It yields the protein CASSASGAYEQYF.

The chain carries TRBV7-9 and TRBJ1-1, with D maybe TRBD1 (6 bases). In germline, CDR1 is SEHNR, CDR2 FQNEAQ (reference sequence). CDR3 length equals 15 residues. Between the trimmed V and J ends, which lost 3 bases and 1 base, there was a span of 12 bases. DNA of the CDR3: TGTGCCAGCAGCTTTGGGCAGGGGCCGAACACTGAAGCTTTCTTT. It translates to CASSFGQGPNTEAFF.

This clone was recorded a few times. The CDR3 sequence: CASRVAGAGGELFF. CDR3 in DNA: TGTGCCAGCAGAGTAGCGGGAGCGGGCGGGGAGCTGTTTTTT. The chain uses TRBV3-1 (or the pseudogene TRBV3-2) and TRBJ2-2; 9 bases fit TRBD2. The germline CDR1 and CDR2 sequences are LGHDT and YNNKEL (reference sequence). The V segment lost 6 bases and the J segment 7 bases; nucleotides outside the gene matches: 6. The CDR3 contains 14 residues.

In this sample, this clone turned up once. V is TRBV14 and J is TRBJ1-2, with a weak D call TRBD1 (5 bases). Germline V gene lookup returns CDR1 SGHDN and CDR2 FVKESK. Trimming pared 1 base from V and 4 bases from J, leaving 7 bases between. This CDR3 is built from 13 residues. Written as DNA, the CDR3 is TGTGCCAGCAGCCAAGCCGGGGGCTATGGCTACACCTTC. It encodes CASSQAGGYGYTF.

This chain links TRBV7-8 with TRBJ1-1; D perhaps matches TRBD1 (6 bases). This CDR3 is built from 14 residues. Germline V lookup: CDR1 SGHVS, CDR2 FQNEAQ. Trimming removed 6 bases at V and 1 base at J, with 12 bases between. CDR3 in DNA: TGTGCCAGCAGTACGGGGGGCGCGAACACTGAAGCTTTCTTT. Its protein is CASSTGGANTEAFF.

This sequence joins TRBV5-1 and TRBJ2-2, with TRBD2 matching 11 bases. CDR1 is SGHRS and CDR2 is YFSETQ in the germline V gene. V trimming: 0 bases; J trimming: 6 bases; junction bases outside the gene matches: 4. The CDR3 is made up of 16 amino acids. The CDR3 is CASSLALAGGAGELFF. DNA of the CDR3: TGCGCCAGCAGCTTGGCCTTAGCGGGAGGGGCCGGGGAGCTGTTTTTT.

The rearrangement joins TRBV5-1 to TRBJ2-3; tentatively, D is TRBD2 (5 bases). Per germline, CDR1 SGHRS and CDR2 YFSETQ. Trimming stripped 4 bases from V and 2 bases from J, with 17 bases between. This CDR3 is built from 16 residues. The CDR3 region is CASSALGGSPTDTQYF. The CDR3 DNA reads TGCGCCAGCAGCGCCTTAGGCGGGTCGCCCACAGATACGCAGTATTTT.

The chain employs TRBV3-1 (or the pseudogene TRBV3-2) and TRBJ2-3; tentative D call: TRBD2 (6 bases). CDR1 and CDR2 (germline): LGHDT, YNNKEL (reference sequence). Trimming removed 3 bases from V and 0 bases from J, with 22 bases in between. The CDR3 sequence is 19 residues long. The CDR3 here is CASSQRASGLAHSTDTQYF. The CDR3 DNA reads as TGTGCCAGCAGCCAGAGAGCCTCCGGTCTAGCGCATAGCACAGATACGCAGTATTTT.